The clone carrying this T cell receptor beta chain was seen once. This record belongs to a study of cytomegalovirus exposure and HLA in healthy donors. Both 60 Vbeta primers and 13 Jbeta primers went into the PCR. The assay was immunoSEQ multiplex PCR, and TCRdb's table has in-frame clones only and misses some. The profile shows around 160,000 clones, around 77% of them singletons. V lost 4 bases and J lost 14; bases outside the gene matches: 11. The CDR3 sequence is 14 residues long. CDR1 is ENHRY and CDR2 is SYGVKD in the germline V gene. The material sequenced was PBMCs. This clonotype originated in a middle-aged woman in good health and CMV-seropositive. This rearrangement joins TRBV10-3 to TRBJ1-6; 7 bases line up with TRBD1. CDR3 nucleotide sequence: TGTGCCATCAGTGGCTTGCAGGGGGAAACCACCCTCCACTTT. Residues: CAISGLQGETTLHF.